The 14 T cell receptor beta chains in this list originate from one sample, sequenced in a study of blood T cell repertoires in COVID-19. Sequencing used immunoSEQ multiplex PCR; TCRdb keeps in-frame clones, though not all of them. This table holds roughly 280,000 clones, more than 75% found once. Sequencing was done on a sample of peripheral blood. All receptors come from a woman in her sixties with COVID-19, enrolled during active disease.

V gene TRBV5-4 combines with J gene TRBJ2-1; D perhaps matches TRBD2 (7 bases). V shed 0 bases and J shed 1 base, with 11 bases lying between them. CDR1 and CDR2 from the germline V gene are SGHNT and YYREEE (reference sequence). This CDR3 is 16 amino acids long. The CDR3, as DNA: TGTGCCAGCAGCTTGGGGGGGGGCGGATCCTACAATGAGCAGTTCTTC. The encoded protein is CASSLGGGGSYNEQFF.

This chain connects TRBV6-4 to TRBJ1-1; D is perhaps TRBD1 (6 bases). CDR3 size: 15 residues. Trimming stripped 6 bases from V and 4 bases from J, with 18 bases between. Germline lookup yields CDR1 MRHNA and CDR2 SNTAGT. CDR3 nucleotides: TGTGCCAGCAGACTGACAGGCGCGGCGGGCACTGAAGCTTTCTTT. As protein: CASRLTGAAGTEAFF.

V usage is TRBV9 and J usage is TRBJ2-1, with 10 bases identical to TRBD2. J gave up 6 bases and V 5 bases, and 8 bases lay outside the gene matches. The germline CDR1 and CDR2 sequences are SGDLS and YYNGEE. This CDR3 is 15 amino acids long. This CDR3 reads CASRPSGLAANEQFF. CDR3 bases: TGTGCCAGCAGACCCTCCGGACTAGCGGCCAATGAGCAGTTCTTC.

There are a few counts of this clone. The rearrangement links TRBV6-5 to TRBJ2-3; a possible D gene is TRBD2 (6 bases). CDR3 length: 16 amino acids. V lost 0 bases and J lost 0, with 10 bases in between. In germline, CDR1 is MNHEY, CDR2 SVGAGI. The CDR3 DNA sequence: TGTGCCAGCAGTTACTCGGTAGCGGTGAGCACAGATACGCAGTATTTT. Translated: CASSYSVAVSTDTQYF.

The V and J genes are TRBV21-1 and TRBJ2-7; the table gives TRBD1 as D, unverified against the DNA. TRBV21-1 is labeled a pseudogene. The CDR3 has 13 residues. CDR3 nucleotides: TGTGCCAGCAGCAACGGACAGGGTTACGAGCAGTACTTC. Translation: CASSNGQGYEQYF.

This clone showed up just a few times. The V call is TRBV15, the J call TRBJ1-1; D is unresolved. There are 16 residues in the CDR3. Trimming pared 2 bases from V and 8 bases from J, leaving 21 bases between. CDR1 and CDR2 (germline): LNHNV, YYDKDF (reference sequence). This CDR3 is CATSRRVLTIQKEAFF. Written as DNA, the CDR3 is TGTGCCACCAGCAGACGGGTCCTTACAATCCAGAAGGAAGCTTTCTTT.

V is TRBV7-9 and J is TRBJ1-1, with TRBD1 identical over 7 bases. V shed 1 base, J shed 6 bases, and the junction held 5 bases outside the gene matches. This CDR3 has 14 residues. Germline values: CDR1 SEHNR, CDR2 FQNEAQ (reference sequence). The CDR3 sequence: CASSLDRGASEAFF. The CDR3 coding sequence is TGTGCCAGCAGCTTAGACAGGGGCGCCTCTGAAGCTTTCTTT. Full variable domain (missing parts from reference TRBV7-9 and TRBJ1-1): DTGVSQNPRHKITKRGQNVTFRCDPISEHNRLYWYRQTLGQGPEFLTYFQNEAQLEKSRLLSDRFSAERPKGSFSTLEIQRTEQGDSAMYLCASSLDRGASEAFFGQGTRLTVV.

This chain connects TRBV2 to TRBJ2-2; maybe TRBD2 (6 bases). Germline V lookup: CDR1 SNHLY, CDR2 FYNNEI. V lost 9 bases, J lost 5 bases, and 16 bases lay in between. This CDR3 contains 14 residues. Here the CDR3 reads CASQLGGRTGELFF. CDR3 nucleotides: TGTGCCAGTCAATTGGGGGGTAGGACCGGGGAGCTGTTTTTT.

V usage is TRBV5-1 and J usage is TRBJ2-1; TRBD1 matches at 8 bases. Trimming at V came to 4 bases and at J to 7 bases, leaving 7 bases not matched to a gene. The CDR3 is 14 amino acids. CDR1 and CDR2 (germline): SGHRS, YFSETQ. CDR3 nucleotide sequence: TGCGCCAGCAGCGATACAGGGGGGTTAAATGAGCAGTTCTTC. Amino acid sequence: CASSDTGGLNEQFF.

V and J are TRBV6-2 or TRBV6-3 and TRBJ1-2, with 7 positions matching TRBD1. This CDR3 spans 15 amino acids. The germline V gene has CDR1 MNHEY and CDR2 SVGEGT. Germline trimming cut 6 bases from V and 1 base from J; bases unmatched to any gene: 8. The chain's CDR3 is CASSRDSSFNYGYTF. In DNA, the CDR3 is TGTGCCAGCAGCCGGGACAGCTCCTTTAACTATGGCTACACCTTC.

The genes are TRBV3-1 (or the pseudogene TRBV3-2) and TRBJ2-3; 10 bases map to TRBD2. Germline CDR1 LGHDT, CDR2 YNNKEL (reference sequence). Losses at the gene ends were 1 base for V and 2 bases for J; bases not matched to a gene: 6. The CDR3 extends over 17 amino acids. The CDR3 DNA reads TGTGCCAGCAGCCAAGGTGCGGGGACTAGCGACACAGATACGCAGTATTTT. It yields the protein CASSQGAGTSDTDTQYF.

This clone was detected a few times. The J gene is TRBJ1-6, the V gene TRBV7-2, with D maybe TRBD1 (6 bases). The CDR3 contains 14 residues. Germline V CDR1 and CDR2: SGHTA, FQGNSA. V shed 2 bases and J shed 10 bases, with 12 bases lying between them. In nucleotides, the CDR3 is TGTGCCAGCAGCTTACGTCCAGGGGAATCACCCCTCCACTTT. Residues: CASSLRPGESPLHF.

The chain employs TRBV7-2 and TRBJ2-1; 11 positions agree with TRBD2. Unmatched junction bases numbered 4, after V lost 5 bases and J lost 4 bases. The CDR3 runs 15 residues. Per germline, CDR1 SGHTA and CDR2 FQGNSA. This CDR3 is CASSPGTSGYNEQFF. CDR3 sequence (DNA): TGTGCCAGCAGCCCGGGGACTAGCGGTTACAATGAGCAGTTCTTC.

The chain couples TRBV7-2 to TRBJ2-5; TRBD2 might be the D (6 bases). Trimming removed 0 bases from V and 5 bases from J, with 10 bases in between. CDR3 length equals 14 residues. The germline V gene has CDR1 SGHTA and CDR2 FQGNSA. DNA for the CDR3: TGTGCCAGCAGCTTAGCGGGACTCCGGGAGACCCAGTACTTC. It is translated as CASSLAGLRETQYF.